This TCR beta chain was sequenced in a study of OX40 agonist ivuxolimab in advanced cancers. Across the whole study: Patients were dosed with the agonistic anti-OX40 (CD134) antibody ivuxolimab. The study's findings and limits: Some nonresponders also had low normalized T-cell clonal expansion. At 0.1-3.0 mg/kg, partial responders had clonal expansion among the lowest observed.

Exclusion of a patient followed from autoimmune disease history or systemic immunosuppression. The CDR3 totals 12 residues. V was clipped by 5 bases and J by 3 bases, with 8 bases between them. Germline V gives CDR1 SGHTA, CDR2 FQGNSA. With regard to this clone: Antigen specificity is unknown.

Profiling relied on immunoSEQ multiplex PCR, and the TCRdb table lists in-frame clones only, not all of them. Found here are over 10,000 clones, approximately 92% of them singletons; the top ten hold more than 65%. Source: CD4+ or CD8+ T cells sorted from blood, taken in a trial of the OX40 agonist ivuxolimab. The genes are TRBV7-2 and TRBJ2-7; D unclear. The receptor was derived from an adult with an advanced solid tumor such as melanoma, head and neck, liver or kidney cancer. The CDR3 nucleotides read TGTGCCAGCAGCCTCGGAGTCTACGAGCAGTACTTC. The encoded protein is CASSLGVYEQYF.